This T cell receptor beta chain was recorded in a study of metastatic and nonmetastatic thyroid tumors. This clone is labeled as large. Original processing notes: Between-group CDR3 differences, defined by clinicopathological status, yielded a distant-metastasis classifier for papillary thyroid cancer. MiXCR re-clonotyped the PCR reads for TCRdb. TCRdb, rather than the study authors, made the V and J calls. The profile covers 5,000 or so clones, with 34% appearing a single time and around 28% taken by the ten largest. All patients reached thyroid surgery having received no treatment beforehand. Per the germline V gene, CDR1 is MNHEY and CDR2 is SMNVEV (reference sequence). V dropped 3 bases and J dropped 8; count of bases not matched to a gene: 3. This CDR3 region has 13 residues.

This TCR derives from a male donor with papillary thyroid cancer or a benign thyroid nodule (not recorded which). Some clones in this sample may be carry-over from other donors' samples. The specimen was adjacent normal tissue. The chain carries TRBV27 and TRBJ2-2; 7 positions agree with TRBD2. CDR3 sequence (DNA): TGTGCCAGCAGTTTTAGCGGGTTAGGGGAGCTGTTTTTT. It translates to CASSFSGLGELFF.